This is a list of T cell receptor beta chains from one sample in a study of blood T cell repertoires in COVID-19. Measured with immunoSEQ multiplex PCR; TCRdb has only the in-frame clones, and not every one. The data show 300,000 to 400,000 clones, 70% to 90% seen once. Sequenced: PBMCs or T cells enriched from blood (not recorded which). The receptors shown here come from a woman aged 25 to 39 with acute COVID-19. Both conserved end residues are part of each CDR3.

v_call	cdr3_aa
TRBV6-1	CASSALKTDRAYQPQHF
TRBV9	CASSVSSGTGNNEQFF
TRBV9	CASGRTGGGTGELFF
TRBV7-2	CASSLGPRQALAKNIQYF
TRBV2	CASRGVGYGYTF
TRBV7-3	CASSSTGAGSDTQYF
TRBV12-5	CASGLSFEVYTF
TRBV3-1/TRBV3-2	CASSPYRGEQYF
TRBV5-1	CASSVRGYNEQFF
TRBV10-2	CASSQRGATDTQYF
TRBV12-3/TRBV12-4	CASSRGAEWSF
TRBV6-5	CASSPRQGNYGYTF
TRBV4-1	CASNPTGYSNQPQHF
TRBV30	CAWRTRTVNYEQYF
TRBV5-1	CASSLAGLAGGQETQYF
TRBV6-4	CASSGNRGGPIYGYTF
TRBV2	CASRPISGGAIEQYF
TRBV6-4	CASSPTGHYTF
TRBV20-1	CSASFRGLVSYNEQFF
TRBV30	CAWRLGGAGDEQFF
TRBV2	CASSGTAIVQTQYF
TRBV2	CASSSQGSEQYF
TRBV5-8	CASSLGRRAPYNSPLHF
TRBV12-3/TRBV12-4	CASSLGVEQYF
TRBV18	CASSPTSGGKNIQYF
TRBV5-1	CASSFTGGVEKLFF
TRBV29-1	CSASTSGGANEQFF
TRBV14	CASSPRQGRAEKLFF
TRBV27	CASSFGEGYEQYF
TRBV20-1	CSASPGEAFF
TRBV5-4	CASSATTSGGKVYNEQFF
TRBV11-2	CASSLQGLGYGYTF
TRBV7-9	CASSIRGEAGNTIYF
TRBV11-3	CASSLGAGGKYNEQFF
TRBV7-8	CASSLTPEGYGYTF
TRBV7-2	CASSLGGAGGNTEAFF
TRBV4-1	CASSQAGTSGYEQYF
TRBV19	CASRPTGGAAPLHF
TRBV14	CASSLAGTGIHEQYF
TRBV5-4	CASSLVRGNLNTEAFF
TRBV28	CASSFNRGWSYNEQFF
TRBV18	CASSSGQGGYGYTF
TRBV3-1/TRBV3-2	CASSPGTGGADTQYF
TRBV7-8	CASTPDGRMDEKLFF
TRBV7-3	CASSQEGNTEAFF
TRBV27	CASSPGTGWNEKLFF
TRBV30	CAWSGRGYNEQFF
TRBV5-4	CASGTGTQRGYTF
TRBV10-1	CASSEWHPGQINQPQHF
TRBV3-1/TRBV3-2	CASSQASGGPQETQYF
TRBV18	CASSPRRGDGDVGELFF
TRBV6-5	CASRRTSGGTNEQFF
TRBV11-3	CASSLAVGNEQFF
TRBV6-5	CASSYLGGMGTEAFF
TRBV4-1	CASSQEGGSSMFNEKLFF
TRBV13	CASSLWTASYEQYF
TRBV19	CASSMVDRDNEQFF
TRBV4-1	CASSQGGWRTSTDTQYF
TRBV9	CASSVGTGLGSPLHF
TRBV5-1	CASSFPGQGASDTQYF